This T cell receptor beta chain is drawn from a study of T cell responses to AZD1222 COVID-19 vaccine. General study points: With dominance at 160-218 and 743-854, vaccine-associated CD4 TCRs spanned spike. Among AZD1222 vaccinees, only six were seropositive at baseline. Per reports, nearly half of all spike-specific TCRs target regions that are unmutated in variants.

Assay used: immunoSEQ multiplex PCR; TCRdb lists only in-frame clones, some missing. The sample carries about 100,000 clones, about 85% recorded once. It was second doses at about 4 or about 12 weeks that were pooled. In its sample, this clone was seen a few times. Its target is not known. The junction shows a germline mismatch at one end, possibly a read error. Germline V gene lookup returns CDR1 MNHEY and CDR2 SVGAGI. CDR3 size: 11 residues. Material: peripheral blood, obtained 28 days after the second AZD1222 dose. The clonotype comes from an adult who received the AZD1222 COVID-19 vaccine. The chain has TRBV6-5 and TRBJ1-5; no clear D. CDR3 nucleotides: TGTGCCAGCGGTTACAATCAGCCCCAGCATTTT. Its translation: CASGYNQPQHF.